The rows below give T cell receptor beta chains drawn from one sample of a study of blood T cell repertoires in COVID-19. TCRdb keeps only in-frame clones here, not all; method: immunoSEQ multiplex PCR. The sample has 210,000 or so clones; approximately 84% are singletons. Input material: peripheral blood. These receptors originate from a man aged 35 to 55 with active or convalescent COVID-19. The CDR3 runs from the conserved cysteine through the conserved F or W. D genes are given only for firm matches. The listing skips clone size in some rows; elsewhere it reads once, few, many or a size class.

D	V	size	J	CDR3	DNA
TRBD1	TRBV2	NA	TRBJ1-5	CASRGTTGQRSNQPQHF	TGTGCCAGCAGGGGCACCACGGGACAGAGATCTAATCAGCCCCAGCATTTT
NA	TRBV6-6	NA	TRBJ2-1	CASSYSTRQTNEQFF	TGTGCCAGCAGTTACTCGACGCGGCAGACGAATGAGCAGTTCTTC
TRBD2	TRBV5-7	once	TRBJ2-7	CASSLRLAVSYEQYF	TGTGCCAGCAGCTTAAGACTAGCGGTTTCCTACGAGCAGTACTTC
TRBD1	TRBV28	NA	TRBJ2-7	CASSTRDRGNYEQYF	TGTGCCAGCAGTACGAGGGACAGGGGGAACTACGAGCAGTACTTC
NA	TRBV5-1	NA	TRBJ1-1	CASSLAGLTEAFF	TGCGCCAGCAGCTTGGCAGGGCTCACTGAAGCTTTCTTT
NA	TRBV27	NA	TRBJ2-7	CASSYSGDAYEQYF	TGTGCCAGCAGCTATTCAGGGGATGCCTACGAGCAGTACTTC
TRBD2	TRBV7-3	once	TRBJ2-3	CASSLTAGGSTDTQYF	TGTGCCAGCAGCTTAACAGCGGGAGGAAGCACAGATACGCAGTATTTT
NA	TRBV27	NA	TRBJ2-5	CASSLVGFQETQYF	TGTGCCAGCAGTTTAGTCGGGTTTCAAGAGACCCAGTACTTC
NA	TRBV28	NA	TRBJ2-5	CASMEQETQYF	TGTGCCAGCATGGAGCAAGAGACCCAGTACTTC
TRBD2	TRBV14	NA	TRBJ2-3	CASSQYRASGNTDTQYF	TGTGCCAGCAGCCAATACAGGGCTAGCGGGAACACAGATACGCAGTATTTT
NA	TRBV30	NA	TRBJ1-6	CAWSRDRLNSPLHF	TGTGCCTGGAGTAGAGACAGGTTGAATTCACCCCTCCACTTT